This is a list of T cell receptor beta chains from one sample in a study of CD8 T cells in Susac syndrome. Each CDR3 protein gets one entry after TCRdb re-called the immunoSEQ multiplex PCR reads with MiXCR. The sample holds fewer than 150,000 distinct CDR3 sequences, 90% to 95% seen once. The sequenced material came from CD8+ T cells from PBMCs. These receptor sequences come from a human donor with multiple sclerosis. CDR3s include the opening cysteine and the closing phenylalanine or tryptophan. A D gene is named only where the DNA matches it firmly. Clone sizes are given selectively: once, few, many, or a class where the clone is expanded.

CDR3: CASSPSGGMNTEAFF
DNA: TGCGCCAGCAGCCCCTCAGGAGGGATGAACACTGAAGCTTTCTTT
D: -
J: TRBJ1-1
V: TRBV4-1
size: -

CDR3: CASSLTSGSRDEQFF
DNA: TGTGCCAGCAGTCTAACTAGCGGGAGTAGGGATGAGCAGTTCTTC
D: TRBD2
J: TRBJ2-1
V: TRBV27
size: -

CDR3: CAWGTRVVWHNEQFF
DNA: TGTGCCTGGGGGACCCGCGTTGTGTGGCACAATGAGCAGTTCTTC
D: -
J: TRBJ2-1
V: TRBV30
size: -

CDR3: CAWNLLAGVGEQFF
DNA: TGTGCCTGGAATTTACTAGCGGGAGTTGGTGAGCAGTTCTTC
D: TRBD2
J: TRBJ2-1
V: TRBV30
size: -

CDR3: CASSSPLGRALGEQFF
DNA: TGTGCCAGCAGTTCCCCCCTGGGGAGGGCCCTGGGTGAGCAGTTCTTC
D: TRBD2
J: TRBJ2-1
V: TRBV27
size: -

CDR3: CASSPDENTGELFF
DNA: TGTGCCAGCAGCCCGGACGAGAACACCGGGGAGCTGTTTTTT
D: -
J: TRBJ2-2
V: TRBV11-2
size: -

CDR3: CASGLAGDGKNIQYF
DNA: TGTGCTAGTGGTTTGGCGGGAGATGGCAAAAACATTCAGTACTTC
D: -
J: TRBJ2-4
V: TRBV12-5
size: -

CDR3: CASSIPSGQEQFF
DNA: TGTGCCAGCAGCATCCCCTCAGGGCAAGAGCAGTTCTTC
D: -
J: TRBJ2-1
V: TRBV7-9
size: -

CDR3: CASSESGDGEQYF
DNA: TGTGCCAGCAGTGAATCAGGGGATGGGGAGCAGTACTTC
D: -
J: TRBJ2-7
V: TRBV25-1
size: -

CDR3: CASSQDFGLAGALAHEQYF
DNA: TGTGCCAGCAGCCAAGATTTCGGACTAGCGGGAGCTCTCGCCCACGAGCAGTACTTC
D: TRBD2
J: TRBJ2-7
V: TRBV3-1
size: -

CDR3: CSVELLAGGSSYEQYF
DNA: TGCAGCGTTGAACTCCTAGCGGGTGGCTCCTCCTACGAGCAGTACTTC
D: TRBD2
J: TRBJ2-7
V: TRBV29-1
size: -

CDR3: CSVERPSGGYTF
DNA: TGCAGCGTTGAGCGGCCATCCGGGGGCTACACCTTC
D: -
J: TRBJ1-2
V: TRBV29-1
size: -

CDR3: CASSPTIALGSPLHF
DNA: TGCGCCAGCAGTCCGACTATCGCGCTAGGTTCACCCCTCCACTTT
D: -
J: TRBJ1-6
V: TRBV4-1
size: -

CDR3: CAWSRDTQETQYF
DNA: TGTGCCTGGAGCCGGGACACTCAAGAGACCCAGTACTTC
D: -
J: TRBJ2-5
V: TRBV30
size: -

CDR3: CANQGPPGNTIYF
DNA: TGTGCCAACCAGGGTCCGCCTGGAAACACCATATATTTT
D: -
J: TRBJ1-3
V: TRBV10-3
size: -

CDR3: CASSLDGRRTDTQYF
DNA: TGTGCCAGCAGCTTAGACGGGAGGAGGACAGATACGCAGTATTTT
D: TRBD2
J: TRBJ2-3
V: TRBV7-8
size: -

CDR3: CASSEGNTIYF
DNA: TGTGCCAGCAGCGAGGGGAACACCATATATTTT
D: -
J: TRBJ1-3
V: TRBV5-4
size: -

CDR3: CASSPPPGTARTNQPQHF
DNA: TGTGCCAGCAGTCCGCCCCCGGGGACCGCCCGTACCAATCAGCCCCAGCATTTT
D: -
J: TRBJ1-5
V: TRBV6-1
size: -

CDR3: CAWMRGYGELFF
DNA: TGTGCCTGGATGCGCGGATACGGGGAGCTGTTTTTT
D: -
J: TRBJ2-2
V: TRBV30
size: -

CDR3: CSAPYTNEQFF
DNA: TGCAGTGCCCCCTATACGAATGAGCAGTTCTTC
D: -
J: TRBJ2-1
V: TRBV20-1
size: -

CDR3: CSAFPVGAGTDTQYF
DNA: TGCAGTGCATTCCCGGTCGGGGCGGGCACAGATACGCAGTATTTT
D: -
J: TRBJ2-3
V: TRBV20-1
size: -

CDR3: CASSLAGTGLASGANVLTF
DNA: TGTGCCAGCAGCCTCGCCGGGACAGGTTTGGCCTCTGGGGCCAACGTCCTGACTTTC
D: TRBD1
J: TRBJ2-6
V: TRBV11-2
size: -

CDR3: CAISESQGLGYEQFF
DNA: TGTGCCATCAGTGAGTCGCAGGGCCTGGGCTATGAGCAGTTCTTC
D: -
J: TRBJ2-1
V: TRBV10-3
size: -

CDR3: CASSLADLTGLGTEAFF
DNA: TGCGCCAGCAGCTTGGCTGACCTTACAGGGTTGGGCACTGAAGCTTTCTTT
D: -
J: TRBJ1-1
V: TRBV5-1
size: once

CDR3: CASSPPGYSNQPQHF
DNA: TGTGCCAGCAGCCCCCCTGGGTATAGCAATCAGCCCCAGCATTTT
D: -
J: TRBJ1-5
V: TRBV7-9
size: once

CDR3: CASSLAVNTGELFF
DNA: TGTGCCAGCAGTTTAGCCGTGAACACCGGGGAGCTGTTTTTT
D: -
J: TRBJ2-2
V: TRBV27
size: few

CDR3: CASSEGGQSSDTQYF
DNA: TGTGCCAGCAGTGAAGGCGGACAGTCGTCAGATACGCAGTATTTT
D: -
J: TRBJ2-3
V: TRBV2
size: -

CDR3: CASRAAGYEQYF
DNA: TGTGCCAGCAGGGCGGCAGGGTACGAGCAGTACTTC
D: -
J: TRBJ2-7
V: TRBV12-3/TRBV12-4
size: -

CDR3: CASSVRDKPFEQFF
DNA: TGTGCCAGCAGTGTTCGGGACAAGCCCTTTGAGCAGTTCTTC
D: -
J: TRBJ2-1
V: TRBV6-1
size: few

CDR3: CSARSSSGRAPEQFF
DNA: TGCAGTGCTAGATCCTCTAGCGGGAGGGCCCCTGAGCAGTTCTTC
D: TRBD2
J: TRBJ2-1
V: TRBV20-1
size: -

CDR3: CASSLDRGDYGYTF
DNA: TGTGCCAGCAGCCTTGACAGGGGTGACTATGGCTACACCTTC
D: TRBD1
J: TRBJ1-2
V: TRBV13
size: -

CDR3: CASSYEKTTEAFF
DNA: TGTGCCAGCAGTTATGAGAAGACCACTGAAGCTTTCTTT
D: -
J: TRBJ1-1
V: TRBV6-2/TRBV6-3
size: -

CDR3: CSAWSGMFNEQFF
DNA: TGCAGCGCCTGGAGCGGGATGTTCAATGAGCAGTTCTTC
D: TRBD2
J: TRBJ2-1
V: TRBV29-1
size: -

CDR3: CASAFVGLTDTQYF
DNA: TGTGCCAGCGCTTTTGTCGGGCTCACAGATACGCAGTATTTT
D: -
J: TRBJ2-3
V: TRBV27
size: -

CDR3: CASRSRGWDSEAFF
DNA: TGTGCCAGCAGGTCCCGGGGGTGGGACAGTGAAGCTTTCTTT
D: TRBD1
J: TRBJ1-1
V: TRBV3-1
size: once

CDR3: CASSPWTGAPTGELFF
DNA: TGTGCCAGCAGCCCTTGGACAGGGGCCCCTACCGGGGAGCTGTTTTTT
D: TRBD1
J: TRBJ2-2
V: TRBV9
size: -

CDR3: CASNVLAGLGDTQYF
DNA: TGTGCCAGCAACGTACTAGCGGGTTTAGGAGATACGCAGTATTTT
D: TRBD2
J: TRBJ2-3
V: TRBV27
size: -

CDR3: CASTLGTEAFF
DNA: TGTGCCAGCACCCTCGGCACTGAAGCTTTCTTT
D: -
J: TRBJ1-1
V: TRBV27
size: -

CDR3: CASSLAPQGNQPQHF
DNA: TGTGCCAGCAGTTTAGCGCCTCAGGGGAATCAGCCCCAGCATTTT
D: -
J: TRBJ1-5
V: TRBV12-3/TRBV12-4
size: -